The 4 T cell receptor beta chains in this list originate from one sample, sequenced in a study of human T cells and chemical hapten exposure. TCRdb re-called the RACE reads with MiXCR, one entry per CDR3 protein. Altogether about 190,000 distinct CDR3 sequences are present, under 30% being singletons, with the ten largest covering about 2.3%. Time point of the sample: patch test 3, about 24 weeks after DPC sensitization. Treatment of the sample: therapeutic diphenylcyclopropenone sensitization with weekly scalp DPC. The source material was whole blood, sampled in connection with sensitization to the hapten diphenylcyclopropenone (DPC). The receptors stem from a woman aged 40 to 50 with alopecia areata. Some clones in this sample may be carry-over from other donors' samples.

The CDR3 DNA sequence: TGTGCCAGCAGTCCCCAGGGGAACACCGGGGAGCTGTTTTTT. Translating it yields CASSPQGNTGELFF. The V and J genes are TRBV12-3 or TRBV12-4 and TRBJ2-2, with a weak D call TRBD1 (5 bases). Trimming took off 5 bases at V and 1 base at J, with 8 bases between the two ends. The CDR3 loop spans 14 amino acids.

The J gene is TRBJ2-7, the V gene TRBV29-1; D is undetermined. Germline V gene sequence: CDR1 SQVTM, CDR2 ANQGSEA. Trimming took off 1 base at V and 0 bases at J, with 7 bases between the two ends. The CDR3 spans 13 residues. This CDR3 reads CSVEVLDSYEQYF. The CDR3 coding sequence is TGCAGCGTTGAAGTACTGGACTCCTACGAGCAGTACTTC.

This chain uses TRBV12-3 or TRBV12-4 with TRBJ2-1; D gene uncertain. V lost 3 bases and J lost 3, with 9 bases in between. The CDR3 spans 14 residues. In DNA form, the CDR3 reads TGTGCCAGCAGTTTTAGCAGAATCTACAATGAGCAGTTCTTC. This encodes CASSFSRIYNEQFF.

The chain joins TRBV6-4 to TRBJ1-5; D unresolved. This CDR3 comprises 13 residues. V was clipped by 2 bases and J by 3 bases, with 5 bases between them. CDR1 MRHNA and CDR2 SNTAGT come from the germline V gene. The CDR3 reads CASSDGLNQPQHF. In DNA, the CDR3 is TGTGCCAGCAGTGACGGACTCAATCAGCCCCAGCATTTT.